The 7 T cell receptor beta chains in this list originate from one sample, sequenced in a study of identical twins. TCRdb re-called the 5' RACE reads with MiXCR, one entry per CDR3 protein. The data hold 570,000 or so distinct CDR3 sequences, with approximately 9.6% observed a single time. This sample was also put to use in a study of yellow fever vaccine responses in identical twins.

The sequencing sample was made of PBMCs. Source of these receptors: a woman aged 18-29 years in good health.

V usage is TRBV14 and J usage is TRBJ2-1, with D possibly TRBD2 on 5 matching bases. The CDR3 extends over 15 amino acids. Deletions cut 3 bases from V and 4 bases from J, with 13 bases between. The germline V gene has CDR1 SGHDN and CDR2 FVKESK. For the CDR3, the DNA is TGTGCCAGCAGCCAGGACTCTCGTTGGTACAATGAGCAGTTCTTC. Translation: CASSQDSRWYNEQFF.

This clonotype was seen a few times. The gene calls are TRBV28 and TRBJ2-3, with D unclear. This CDR3 contains 13 residues. Trimming removed 9 bases at V and 0 bases at J, with 10 bases between. CDR1 and CDR2 from the germline V gene are MDHEN and SYDVKM. CDR3 protein: CASGGDSTDTQYF. The CDR3 DNA reads TGTGCCAGTGGCGGTGACAGCACAGATACGCAGTATTTT. Combining the CDR3 with reference TRBV28 and TRBJ2-3 gives the whole variable domain DVKVTQSSRYLVKRTGEKVFLECVQDMDHENMFWYRQDPGLGLRLIYFSYDVKMKEKGDIPEGYSVSREKKERFSLILESASTNQTSMYLCASGGDSTDTQYFGPGTRLTVL.

In this sample, this clonotype turned up many times. The rearrangement uses TRBV7-8 and TRBJ2-3; perhaps TRBD2 as D (5 bases). The CDR3 totals 14 residues. Germline V lookup: CDR1 SGHVS, CDR2 FQNEAQ. V lost 4 bases, J lost 0 bases, and 8 bases lay in between. The CDR3 DNA is TGTGCCAGCAGCTCCACTAGGAGCACAGATACGCAGTATTTT. As protein: CASSSTRSTDTQYF.

The V and J genes are TRBV5-1 and TRBJ2-7; no firm D call. This CDR3 spans 14 amino acids. Germline V CDR1 and CDR2: SGHRS, YFSETQ. The germline V and J ends were trimmed by 5 bases and 0 bases, with 12 bases remaining between them. The CDR3 region is CASSTEPASYEQYF. The DNA of the CDR3 is TGCGCCAGCAGTACAGAACCTGCCTCCTACGAGCAGTACTTC.

The chain has TRBV5-1 and TRBJ2-1; the match to TRBD2 covers 8 bases. V shed 0 bases, J shed 7 bases, and the junction held 15 bases outside the gene matches. Germline loops: CDR1 SGHRS, CDR2 YFSETQ. CDR3 length equals 18 residues. This CDR3 is CASSLELTGGWIGNEQFF. DNA for the CDR3: TGCGCCAGCAGCTTGGAATTGACGGGAGGGTGGATAGGGAATGAGCAGTTCTTC.

This clonotype was seen ten or more times. The V call is TRBV5-1, the J call TRBJ2-3, with TRBD1 matching over 7 bases. Trimming at V came to 0 bases and at J to 2 bases, leaving 9 bases not matched to a gene. CDR1 SGHRS and CDR2 YFSETQ come from the germline V gene. The CDR3 covers 17 residues. The CDR3 region is CASSLAVTGEPTDTQYF. In nucleotides, the CDR3 is TGCGCCAGCAGCTTGGCCGTCACAGGGGAGCCCACAGATACGCAGTATTTT.

The V call is TRBV6-1, the J call TRBJ2-7; D gene ambiguous. With 2 bases removed from V and 7 bases from J, the gap between germline ends came to 12 bases. Germline values: CDR1 MNHNS, CDR2 SASEGT. CDR3 size: 13 residues. The CDR3 region has the DNA TGTGCCAGCAGTGAAAAGAGTTCGGTAGAGCAGTACTTC. Its protein is CASSEKSSVEQYF.